This paragraph covers one TCR beta chain sequence. The data are from a study of PD-L1 blockade in urothelial cancer. Time point meaning: peripheral blood 6 weeks after treatment start. The assay was immunoSEQ multiplex PCR, and TCRdb's table has in-frame clones only and misses some. The table lists 95,000 to 150,000 clones, roughly 86% of them singletons. Trimming removed 3 bases from V and 1 base from J, with 13 bases in between. This CDR3 comprises 14 residues. Germline CDR1 reads GTSNPN; CDR2 reads SVGIG (reference sequence). The chain links TRBV30 to TRBJ2-7, with D possibly TRBD2 on 5 matching bases. This material consisted of PBMCs, taken around atezolizumab (anti-PD-L1) treatment. This receptor was identified in a man between 45 and 60 years old with urothelial cancer. CDR3 in DNA: TGTGCCTGGAGGAAAAGCTCGGGGTCCTACGAGCAGTACTTC. Its protein is CAWRKSSGSYEQYF.